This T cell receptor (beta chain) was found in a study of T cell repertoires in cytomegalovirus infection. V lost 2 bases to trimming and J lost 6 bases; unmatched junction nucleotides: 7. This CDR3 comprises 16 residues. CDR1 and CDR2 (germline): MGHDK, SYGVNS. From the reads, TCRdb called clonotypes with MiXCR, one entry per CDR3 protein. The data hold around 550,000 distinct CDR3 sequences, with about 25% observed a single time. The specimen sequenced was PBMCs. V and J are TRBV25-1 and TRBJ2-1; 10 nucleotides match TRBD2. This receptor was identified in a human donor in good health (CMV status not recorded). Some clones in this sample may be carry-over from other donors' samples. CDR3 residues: CASSETLAGVRNEQFF. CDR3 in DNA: TGTGCCAGCAGTGAAACGCTAGCGGGAGTTCGCAATGAGCAGTTCTTC.